The entry below describes one T cell receptor beta chain. Its antigen is not known. This record belongs to a study of T-cell memory formation after mild COVID-19. Notes on the study in general: Several responding clones turned up in pre-infection memory, indicating that cross-reactive memory may have taken part. Of the contracting clones, CD4+ ones lay mainly in CM and EM, and CD8+ ones in EMRA. Whether day 37 second-wave clones are SARS-CoV-2-specific was not confirmed.

CDR1 is SGDLS, CDR2 YYNGEE, per germline. Trimming took off 0 bases at V and 8 bases at J, with 14 bases between the two ends. The CDR3 sequence is 15 residues long. A 5'RACE reaction primed in the constant segment made cDNA libraries of TCR alpha and TCR beta, and these carried sample barcodes and UMIs. TCRdb ran MiXCR on the 5' RACE reads and lists one entry per CDR3 protein. Of tens of thousands of distinct CDR3 sequences in the sample, over 13% are singletons; the top ten hold roughly two fifths. The sample was PBMCs or a T cell subset sorted from them (not recorded which). This chain connects TRBV9 to TRBJ1-4; D is unresolved. The clonotype comes from a man between 18 and 29 years old who had mild COVID-19 (a few samples of this study predate the infection). Cell type and time point are not known. The CDR3 region is CASSVATGLPEKLFF. For the CDR3, the DNA is TGTGCCAGCAGCGTAGCTACGGGGTTACCGGAAAAACTGTTTTTT.